These T cell receptor beta chains were read from a single sample in a study of cytomegalovirus exposure and HLA in healthy donors. Data came from immunoSEQ multiplex PCR; TCRdb stores just in-frame clones and leaves some out. The sample consists of more than 85,000 clones, roughly three quarters of them appearing once. The sample was PBMCs. Source of these receptors: a man aged 40-49 years in good health and CMV-seronegative. The conserved cysteine and the conserved F or W are not part of the CDR3 here. The D gene is left open where the match is weak.

d_gene	v_gene	j_gene	CDR3aa
.	TRBV19	TRBJ2-3	ASSIGTGRADTQY
TRBD2	TRBV6-6	TRBJ2-3	ASSYLTSGRDTQY
TRBD1	TRBV5-1	TRBJ2-6	ASSFSRGTGFSGANVLT
TRBD1	TRBV7-6	TRBJ1-1	ASSLRGQGMNTEAF
.	TRBV7-3	TRBJ2-7	ASSLTKTGLDYEQY
.	TRBV5-6	TRBJ1-6	ASSVTHEGGLH
TRBD2	TRBV7-2	TRBJ2-1	ASSHSGVGYNEQF
TRBD1	TRBV5-1	TRBJ2-7	ASSFGTGQYEQY
TRBD2	TRBV5-4	TRBJ2-2	ASSLRTSGGTGELF
.	TRBV29-1	TRBJ1-2	SVERGFDGYT
.	TRBV28	TRBJ2-7	ASSFRQGGRYEQY
.	TRBV28	TRBJ2-3	ASSFGLAIGTDTQY
TRBD2	TRBV6-4	TRBJ2-1	ASSDAGGYNEQF
.	TRBV6-5	TRBJ2-5	ASGTLRGTQETQY
.	TRBV5-1	TRBJ2-7	ASSQTPGPPYEQY
.	TRBV7-2	TRBJ2-7	ASSLRGSEQY
TRBD1	TRBV5-1	TRBJ2-7	ASSLAGTGGFEQY
.	TRBV25-1	TRBJ2-3	ASSPYSTDTQY
TRBD1	TRBV2	TRBJ1-5	ASSRTGVSQPQH
.	TRBV6-6	TRBJ2-1	ASSSTNNNEQF
TRBD1	TRBV5-1	TRBJ2-7	ASSETGTGNEQY
TRBD1	TRBV5-4	TRBJ1-1	ASREGTENTEAF
.	TRBV7-9	TRBJ2-5	ASSLATGYQETQY
.	TRBV7-3	TRBJ2-3	ASSLNGLPTDTQY
.	TRBV19	TRBJ2-5	ASSDPGSQETQY
.	TRBV2	TRBJ1-6	ASQISSYNSPLH
TRBD1	TRBV19	TRBJ1-1	ASRTDRVTEAF
.	TRBV5-4	TRBJ2-5	ASSSGGIGVTQY
TRBD1	TRBV6-1	TRBJ2-7	ASSETGPISYEQY
TRBD1	TRBV2	TRBJ2-3	ASSPTWTGGDTQY
TRBD1	TRBV6-6	TRBJ2-7	ASRSGTGGLEQY
.	TRBV6-5	TRBJ2-7	ASSYSVGGGSYEQY
.	TRBV5-1	TRBJ2-1	ASSLTQSNEQF
TRBD2	TRBV27	TRBJ2-4	ASSPLWRGVKNIQY
.	TRBV2	TRBJ1-5	ASSELRANNQPQH
TRBD1	TRBV27	TRBJ2-7	ASSLIDRVHEQY
TRBD1	TRBV6-4	TRBJ2-3	ASRGQGPTDTQY
TRBD1	TRBV14	TRBJ2-7	ASSRDRVQYEQY
.	TRBV18	TRBJ1-5	ASSPGGQQPQH
TRBD1	TRBV5-5	TRBJ1-1	ASSLGRDRENTEAF
.	TRBV7-9	TRBJ2-7	ASTEQDYYEQY
TRBD2	TRBV7-2	.	ASSTSVHYEQY
TRBD1	TRBV27	TRBJ2-3	ASTYTGAAYTDTQY
.	TRBV23-1	TRBJ2-7	ASKEGESYEQY
.	TRBV12-5	TRBJ2-7	ASGLDPWGAEQY
TRBD1	TRBV6-1	TRBJ2-7	ASTWDRSYEQY
.	TRBV5-8	TRBJ1-2	ASSRGRGNDRYGYT
TRBD1	TRBV7-6	TRBJ2-2	ASSDTGQGNTGELF
.	TRBV5-4	TRBJ1-4	ASTDQPRVANEKLF
TRBD1	TRBV6-4	TRBJ1-2	ASSDPDRGRYT
.	TRBV6-5	TRBJ2-1	ASSLARTYNEQF
.	TRBV7-8	TRBJ2-2	ASPLDTNTPNRELF
.	TRBV7-3	TRBJ2-1	ASSLGQSEYNEQF
.	TRBV6-1	TRBJ1-1	ASRTGNTEAF
.	TRBV12-5	TRBJ2-5	ASGSSGSQETQY